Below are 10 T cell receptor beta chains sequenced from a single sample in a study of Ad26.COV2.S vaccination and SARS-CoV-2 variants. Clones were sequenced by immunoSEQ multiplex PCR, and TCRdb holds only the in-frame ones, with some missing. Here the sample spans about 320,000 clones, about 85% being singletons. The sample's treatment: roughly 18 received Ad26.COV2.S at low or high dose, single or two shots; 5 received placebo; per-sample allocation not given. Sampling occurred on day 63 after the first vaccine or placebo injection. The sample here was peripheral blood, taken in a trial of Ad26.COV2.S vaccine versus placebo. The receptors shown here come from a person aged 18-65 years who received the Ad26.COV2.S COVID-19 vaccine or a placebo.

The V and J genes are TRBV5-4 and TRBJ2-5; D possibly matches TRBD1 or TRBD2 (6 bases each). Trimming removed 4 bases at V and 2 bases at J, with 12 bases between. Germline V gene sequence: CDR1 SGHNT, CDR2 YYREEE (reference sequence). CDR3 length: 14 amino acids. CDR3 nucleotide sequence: TGTGCCAGCAGCCCCTCGGGGGCTCAAGAGACCCAGTACTTC. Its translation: CASSPSGAQETQYF.

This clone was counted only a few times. This CDR3 is CASQNRGNEQFF. CDR3 coding DNA: TGTGCCAGCCAAAACAGGGGCAATGAGCAGTTCTTC. The chain employs TRBV24-1 and TRBJ2-1, with TRBD1 matching over 7 bases. The length of the CDR3 is 12 residues. V lost 11 bases, J lost 6 bases, and 6 bases stayed unmatched. Germline assignment: CDR1 KGHDR and CDR2 SFDVKD.

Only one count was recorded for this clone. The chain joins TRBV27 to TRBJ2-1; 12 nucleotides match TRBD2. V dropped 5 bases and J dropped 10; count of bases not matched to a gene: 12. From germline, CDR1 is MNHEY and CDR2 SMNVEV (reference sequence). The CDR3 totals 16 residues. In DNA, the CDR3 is TGTGCCAGCAGTCCTATCCTAGCGGGGGGGCTTAGGGAGCAGTTCTTC. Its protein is CASSPILAGGLREQFF.

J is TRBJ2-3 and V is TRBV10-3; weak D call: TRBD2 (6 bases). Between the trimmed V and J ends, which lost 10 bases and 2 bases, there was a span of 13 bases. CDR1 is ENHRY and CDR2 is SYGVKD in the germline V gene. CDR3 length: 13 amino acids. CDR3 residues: CATRGTYTDTQYF. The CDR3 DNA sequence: TGTGCCACCCGAGGGACTTACACAGATACGCAGTATTTT.

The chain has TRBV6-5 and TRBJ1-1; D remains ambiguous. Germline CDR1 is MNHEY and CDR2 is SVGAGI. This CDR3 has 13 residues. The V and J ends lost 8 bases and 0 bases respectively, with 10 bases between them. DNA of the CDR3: TGTGCCAGCCAGCCTAGCATGAACACTGAAGCTTTCTTT. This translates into CASQPSMNTEAFF.

In DNA form, the CDR3 reads TGTGCCAGCAGTTTCCTCGCGGGGGGCGCTGAAAAACTGTTTTTT. Encoded protein: CASSFLAGGAEKLFF. The rearrangement uses TRBV28 and TRBJ1-4, with D possibly being TRBD1 (6 bases). The CDR3 contains 15 residues. Per germline, CDR1 MDHEN and CDR2 SYDVKM. V shed 3 bases and J shed 7 bases, with 15 bases lying between them.

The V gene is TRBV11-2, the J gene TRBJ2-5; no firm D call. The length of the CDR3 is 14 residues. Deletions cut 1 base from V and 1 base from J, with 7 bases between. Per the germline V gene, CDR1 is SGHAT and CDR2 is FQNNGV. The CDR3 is CASSLGAFQETQYF. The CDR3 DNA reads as TGTGCCAGCAGCTTAGGCGCGTTCCAAGAGACCCAGTACTTC.

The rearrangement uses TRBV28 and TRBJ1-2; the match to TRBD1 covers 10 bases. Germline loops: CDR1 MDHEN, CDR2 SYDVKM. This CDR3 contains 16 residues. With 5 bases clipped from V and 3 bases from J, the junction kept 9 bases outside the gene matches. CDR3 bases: TGTGCCAGCAGTCGCGGACGACAGGGGGCGGACTATGGCTACACCTTC. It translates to CASSRGRQGADYGYTF.

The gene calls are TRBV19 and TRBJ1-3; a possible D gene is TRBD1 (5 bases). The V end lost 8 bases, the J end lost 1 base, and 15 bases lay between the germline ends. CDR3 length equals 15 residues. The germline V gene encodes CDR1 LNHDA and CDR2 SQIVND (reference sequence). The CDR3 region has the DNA TGTGCCAGTGCCGACTCGGGGGGTTCTGGAAACACCATATATTTT. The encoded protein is CASADSGGSGNTIYF.

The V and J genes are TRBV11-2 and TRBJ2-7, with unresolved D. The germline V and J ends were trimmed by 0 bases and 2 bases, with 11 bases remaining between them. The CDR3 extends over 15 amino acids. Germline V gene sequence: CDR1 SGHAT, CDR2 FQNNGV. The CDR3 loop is CASSLEGNAAYEQYF. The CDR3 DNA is TGTGCCAGCAGCTTAGAAGGGAATGCGGCCTACGAGCAGTACTTC.